The rows below give T cell receptor beta chains drawn from one sample of a study of blood T cell repertoires in COVID-19. Assay: immunoSEQ multiplex PCR; the TCRdb copy retains only in-frame clones and omits some. Of roughly 130,000 clones in the sample, around 80% were seen once. Specimen: peripheral blood. Every receptor here comes from a man in his 70s with acute or convalescent COVID-19. CDR3s include the opening cysteine and the closing phenylalanine or tryptophan. The D gene is left open where the match is weak. Rows give clone size only sometimes, using once, few, many, or a class for an expanded clone.

V	size	D	J	CDR3	DNA
TRBV10-3	.	TRBD1	TRBJ1-3	CAISPDRESGNTIYF	TGTGCCATCAGTCCCGACAGGGAATCGGGAAACACCATATATTTT
TRBV3-1/TRBV3-2	.	.	TRBJ2-1	CASSQEGGGIYNEQFF	TGTGCCAGCAGCCAAGAAGGGGGGGGAATCTACAATGAGCAGTTCTTC
TRBV2	.	TRBD2	TRBJ2-3	CASSPGTSGSTDTQYF	TGTGCCAGCAGCCCAGGGACTAGCGGGAGCACAGATACGCAGTATTTT
TRBV10-2	.	.	TRBJ2-5	CASSVGRRQETQYF	TGCGCCAGCAGTGTAGGGCGGAGGCAAGAGACCCAGTACTTC
TRBV6-5	.	.	TRBJ2-1	CASSYTGTEQFF	TGTGCCAGCAGTTATACCGGGACAGAGCAGTTCTTC
TRBV24-1	.	TRBD2	TRBJ2-3	CATSGSGVPDTQYF	TGTGCCACCAGTGGCAGCGGGGTCCCGGATACGCAGTATTTT
TRBV6-1	.	.	TRBJ2-4	CASSDRVGGNIQYF	TGTGCCAGCAGTGACCGGGTTGGCGGGAACATTCAGTACTTC
TRBV10-3	few	.	TRBJ1-1	CAVQGRGSSEAFF	TGTGCCGTACAGGGAAGGGGTAGTTCTGAAGCTTTCTTT
TRBV18	.	TRBD2	TRBJ2-4	CASSPGGAGLNIQYF	TGTGCCAGCTCCCCAGGTGGAGCGGGGTTAAACATTCAGTACTTC
TRBV7-2	.	TRBD2	TRBJ2-1	CASSLRYGSGGGEQFF	TGTGCCAGCAGCTTAAGATATGGCAGCGGGGGGGGCGAGCAGTTCTTC
TRBV5-1	.	TRBD1	TRBJ1-2	CASSINAGTGYGYTF	TGCGCCAGCAGCATAAACGCCGGGACAGGCTATGGCTACACCTTC
TRBV6-5	.	TRBD2	TRBJ2-3	CASHPGGSTDTQYF	TGTGCCAGCCACCCGGGGGGGAGCACAGATACGCAGTATTTT
TRBV29-1	.	.	TRBJ2-5	CSVIGQAGTQYF	TGCAGCGTGATTGGGCAGGCAGGGACCCAGTACTTC
TRBV5-6	.	TRBD1	TRBJ1-2	CASSRGDRGLGRYGYTF	TGTGCCAGCAGCCGGGGGGACAGGGGGCTGGGCAGGTATGGCTACACCTTC
TRBV9	.	.	TRBJ1-1	CASNVRGQNTEAFF	TGTGCCAGCAACGTAAGGGGACAGAACACTGAAGCTTTCTTT
TRBV10-1	.	TRBD1	TRBJ1-5	CASSPSGGFNQPQHF	TGCGCCAGCAGTCCATCAGGGGGGTTCAATCAGCCCCAGCATTTT
TRBV10-1	.	TRBD1	TRBJ1-1	CASSSDRRNTEAFF	TGCGCCAGCAGTTCGGACAGGAGAAACACTGAAGCTTTCTTT
TRBV20-1	.	TRBD2	TRBJ2-7	CSASSGTSGDSYEQYF	TGCAGTGCTAGTTCCGGGACTAGCGGGGACTCCTACGAGCAGTACTTC
TRBV7-8	.	.	TRBJ2-5	CASRPSRGRETQYF	TGTGCCAGCAGGCCATCCAGGGGTCGAGAGACCCAGTACTTC
TRBV28	.	.	TRBJ1-4	CASSRPRLNEKLFF	TGTGCCAGCAGTCGACCTAGACTTAATGAAAAACTGTTTTTT
TRBV5-6	.	TRBD1	TRBJ2-3	CASSLLDRDTDTQYF	TGTGCCAGCAGCCTACTGGACAGGGACACAGATACGCAGTATTTT
TRBV4-1	.	.	TRBJ1-5	CASSQETGPQHF	TGCGCCAGCAGCCAAGAGACAGGACCCCAGCATTTT
TRBV5-5	.	.	TRBJ2-4	CASSFSVAKNIQYF	TGTGCCAGCAGCTTCTCCGTAGCCAAAAACATTCAGTACTTC
TRBV7-8	.	TRBD1	TRBJ2-2	CASRDQGQGFGELFF	TGTGCCAGCAGGGACCAGGGACAGGGGTTCGGGGAGCTGTTTTTT
TRBV4-2	.	TRBD2	TRBJ2-3	CASSQEGTSGGGDTQYF	TGTGCCAGCAGCCAAGAGGGGACTAGCGGAGGGGGCGATACGCAGTATTTT
TRBV27	.	TRBD2	TRBJ2-3	CASSPVSGGTSTDTQYF	TGTGCCAGCAGTCCGGTTAGCGGGGGGACTAGCACAGATACGCAGTATTTT
TRBV2	.	.	TRBJ1-1	CASSVGEGTEAFF	TGTGCCAGCAGTGTGGGGGAGGGGACTGAAGCTTTCTTT
TRBV19	.	TRBD1	TRBJ1-5	CASSTHRGNQPQHF	TGTGCCAGTAGTACTCACAGGGGGAATCAGCCCCAGCATTTT
TRBV7-2	.	TRBD1	TRBJ2-7	CASSLRTGGRNEQYF	TGTGCCAGCAGCTTAAGAACAGGGGGTCGGAACGAGCAGTACTTC
TRBV6-5	.	TRBD2	TRBJ2-7	CASSYSGTNPHYEQYF	TGTGCCAGCAGTTACTCCGGGACTAACCCCCACTACGAGCAGTACTTC
TRBV29-1	once	.	TRBJ1-2	CSVLDSPEHGYTF	TGCAGCGTCCTGGACTCACCCGAACATGGCTACACCTTC
TRBV6-5	.	TRBD1	TRBJ1-1	CASIPTGLNTEAFF	TGTGCCAGCATTCCGACAGGGCTGAACACTGAAGCTTTCTTT
TRBV5-6	.	TRBD1	TRBJ2-1	CASSLVDRDEQFF	TGTGCCAGCAGCTTGGTAGACAGGGACGAGCAGTTCTTC
TRBV25-1	.	.	TRBJ2-7	CASSESSLYEQYF	TGTGCCAGCAGTGAATCGAGTCTCTACGAGCAGTACTTC
TRBV5-4	.	TRBD2	TRBJ2-5	CASSPPGGAREETQYF	TGTGCCAGCAGCCCCCCCGGGGGGGCCCGGGAAGAGACCCAGTACTTC
TRBV7-9	.	.	TRBJ1-1	CASSPTGVEAFF	TGTGCCAGCAGCCCTACTGGAGTAGAAGCTTTCTTT
TRBV19	.	TRBD1	TRBJ1-2	CASSRDRYGYTF	TGTGCCAGTAGTCGGGACAGATATGGCTACACCTTC